These T cell receptor beta chains were read from a single sample in a study of cytomegalovirus exposure and HLA in healthy donors. The assay was immunoSEQ multiplex PCR, and TCRdb's table has in-frame clones only and misses some. The sample carries 250,000 to 400,000 clones, roughly 90% recorded once. Input material: PBMCs. Every receptor here comes from a man younger than 45 in good health and CMV-seronegative. The CDR3 runs from the conserved cysteine through the conserved F or W. The D gene is left open where the match is weak. Where a row states a size, it is once, few, many or the class of an expanded clone; other rows omit it.

TRBJ1-5,.,TRBV7-2,.,CASSSWAGQPQHF,TGTGCCAGCAGCTCCTGGGCGGGTCAGCCCCAGCATTTT
TRBJ2-2,.,TRBV5-4,.,CASSFLAGHGVNTGELFF,TGTGCCAGCAGCTTCCTTGCTGGTCATGGAGTTAACACCGGGGAGCTGTTTTTT
TRBJ2-6,.,TRBV15,.,CATSRVWSSGANVLTF,TGTGCCACCAGCAGAGTATGGAGCTCTGGGGCCAACGTCCTGACTTTC
TRBJ1-2,TRBD1,TRBV29-1,once,CSVVGQGVGYTF,TGCAGCGTTGTGGGTCAGGGGGTTGGCTACACCTTC
TRBJ1-6,.,TRBV7-9,.,CASSLGGGGGYNSPLHF,TGTGCCAGCAGCTTAGGGGGCGGCGGGGGCTATAATTCACCCCTCCACTTT
TRBJ2-1,TRBD1,TRBV13,.,CASSSTLGQGARSEQFF,TGTGCCAGCAGCTCTACTCTGGGGCAGGGGGCAAGGAGTGAGCAGTTCTTC
TRBJ1-2,TRBD1,TRBV10-3,.,CAISDYMGQLNGYTF,TGTGCCATCAGTGACTATATGGGACAGTTAAACGGCTACACCTTC
TRBJ2-7,TRBD2,TRBV19,few,CASSPSGNYEQYF,TGTGCCAGTAGCCCCAGCGGGAACTACGAGCAGTACTTC
TRBJ2-7,TRBD2,TRBV19,once,CASSTLAGGPGEQYF,TGTGCCAGTAGTACACTAGCGGGGGGGCCGGGCGAGCAGTACTTC
TRBJ2-3,.,TRBV5-4,.,CASSPEWGTPTVFTDTQYF,TGTGCCAGCAGCCCCGAGTGGGGGACTCCCACCGTCTTCACAGATACGCAGTATTTT
TRBJ1-1,.,TRBV11-2,.,CASSLTRGNTEAFF,TGTGCCAGCAGCTTGACGAGAGGTAACACTGAAGCTTTCTTT
TRBJ2-3,TRBD2,TRBV7-9,.,CASSLGTSGSLDTQYF,TGTGCCAGCAGCCTAGGGACTAGCGGGTCCTTAGATACGCAGTATTTT
TRBJ2-1,TRBD2,TRBV5-1,.,CASSLAGLATYNEQFF,TGCGCCAGCAGCTTGGCCGGACTAGCCACCTACAATGAGCAGTTCTTC
TRBJ1-1,TRBD1,TRBV5-1,.,CASSPDREDTEAFF,TGCGCCAGCAGCCCGGACAGGGAGGACACTGAAGCTTTCTTT
TRBJ2-7,.,TRBV7-9,once,CASSLDGTYEQYF,TGTGCCAGCAGCTTAGACGGGACCTACGAGCAGTACTTC
TRBJ2-3,TRBD2,TRBV15,.,CATGRGADTQYF,TGTGCCACCGGACGGGGGGCAGATACGCAGTATTTT
TRBJ1-5,TRBD1,TRBV27,.,CASSQTGGYSNQPQHF,TGTGCCAGCAGTCAGACAGGGGGTTATAGCAATCAGCCCCAGCATTTT
TRBJ2-7,.,TRBV29-1,.,CSIIRSYEQYF,TGCAGCATTATCCGGTCCTACGAGCAGTACTTC
TRBJ1-4,.,TRBV4-1,.,CASSQDRSRGIPTNEKLFF,TGCGCCAGCAGCCAAGATCGATCCCGAGGGATTCCAACTAATGAAAAACTGTTTTTT
TRBJ2-1,TRBD1,TRBV2,once,CASSPGTGKDNEQFF,TGTGCCAGCAGCCCCGGGACAGGGAAGGACAATGAGCAGTTCTTC
TRBJ2-3,.,TRBV27,.,CASSLFGPTDTQYF,TGTGCCAGCAGTTTATTTGGCCCCACAGATACGCAGTATTTT
TRBJ2-1,TRBD1,TRBV4-3,.,CASSSGTGPFNEQFF,TGCGCCAGCAGCTCCGGGACAGGGCCCTTCAATGAGCAGTTCTTC
TRBJ1-3,.,TRBV5-6,few,CASSFRGANPGNTIYF,TGTGCCAGCAGCTTCCGGGGGGCCAATCCTGGAAACACCATATATTTT
TRBJ2-1,TRBD1,TRBV13,.,CASSPSGTGFNEQFF,TGTGCCAGCAGCCCTTCCGGGACAGGTTTTAATGAGCAGTTCTTC
TRBJ1-3,.,TRBV2,.,CASRLDRSSGNTIYF,TGTGCCAGCAGGCTAGACAGGTCTTCTGGAAACACCATATATTTT
TRBJ2-1,.,TRBV7-9,.,CASSSAGDKKFF,TGTGCCAGCAGCTCGGCGGGGGACAAGAAGTTCTTC
TRBJ2-1,TRBD1,TRBV4-1,.,CASSQEGFGTGRYNEQFF,TGCGCCAGCAGCCAAGAAGGGTTCGGGACAGGGCGCTACAATGAGCAGTTCTTC
TRBJ1-1,TRBD1,TRBV6-5,.,CASRRDRGQEAFF,TGTGCCAGCAGGAGGGACAGGGGGCAAGAAGCTTTCTTT
TRBJ2-1,TRBD2,TRBV11-3,once,CASSLGTSGGNEQFF,TGTGCCAGCAGCTTAGGGACTAGCGGGGGGAATGAGCAGTTCTTC
TRBJ1-1,TRBD1,TRBV6-1,.,CASRTGTGNTEAFF,TGTGCCAGCAGAACCGGGACAGGGAACACTGAAGCTTTCTTT
TRBJ1-2,TRBD1,TRBV7-2,.,CASSQGTGLPPLNYGYTF,TGTGCCAGCAGCCAGGGGACAGGGTTGCCGCCTTTAAACTATGGCTACACCTTC